This T cell receptor (beta chain) was recovered during a study of post-analysis software for immune sequencing data. Study as a whole: Secondary progressive, relapsing-remitting and progressive-relapsing multiple sclerosis were among the included disease courses. Whole-study results and caveats: Compared with controls, patients had more of roughly five TRBV segments, including TRBV5-6, TRBV5-1 and TRBV20-1.

Unmatched junction bases numbered 7, after V lost 5 bases and J lost 0 bases. In germline, CDR1 is MDHEN, CDR2 SYDVKM. This CDR3 contains 15 residues. Unique molecular identifiers were carried by the TCR beta cDNA libraries. TCRdb itself ran the PCR reads through MiXCR, one entry per CDR3 protein. The table records 350,000 to 500,000 distinct CDR3 sequences, 30% to 40% of them present only once. Concerning this clonotype: Antigen: not known.

This TCR was recovered from a girl aged 2-10 years with multiple sclerosis. The V and J genes are TRBV28 and TRBJ2-7, with 7 positions matching TRBD2. Sequencing was carried out using blood. The CDR3 reads CASSPWRESSYEQYF. DNA of the CDR3: TGTGCCAGCAGTCCCTGGCGGGAGAGCTCCTACGAGCAGTACTTC. Together with reference TRBV28 and TRBJ2-7, the CDR3 gives the full variable domain: DVKVTQSSRYLVKRTGEKVFLECVQDMDHENMFWYRQDPGLGLRLIYFSYDVKMKEKGDIPEGYSVSREKKERFSLILESASTNQTSMYLCASSPWRESSYEQYFGPGTRLTVT.